The 25 T cell receptor beta chains reported below all come from one sample, sequenced in a study of CD8+CD57+ T cells in acquired aplastic anemia. It was genomic DNA that served as the template for profiling TCR beta VDJ and CDR3. MiXCR, applied by TCRdb to the reads, yields one record per CDR3 protein. In the table there are roughly 180,000 distinct CDR3 sequences, about three fifths of which are singletons. The sample taken for sequencing was sorted CD4+, CD8+, or CD8+CD57+ T cells (not recorded which) from PBMCs. These receptors originate from a human donor with severe aplastic anemia or a healthy control (not recorded which).

This clonotype was seen at least ten times. The chain uses TRBV12-3 or TRBV12-4 and TRBJ2-3, with TRBD2 matching over 14 bases. The V and J ends lost 3 bases and 5 bases, in that order; junction bases with no gene match: 10. This CDR3 comprises 18 residues. CDR3 nucleotide sequence: TGTGCCAGCAGTTTCGGGACTAGCGGGGGACCTTCAGGAGATACGCAGTATTTT. Protein sequence: CASSFGTSGGPSGDTQYF.

This clonotype was recorded many times. V gene TRBV14 combines with J gene TRBJ1-3; D is uncertain. Germline V gene lookup returns CDR1 SGHDN and CDR2 FVKESK. Deletions cut 3 bases from V and 4 bases from J, with 10 bases between. The CDR3 has 14 residues. In nucleotides, the CDR3 is TGTGCCAGCAGCCACTCGGCGTGGGGAAACACCATATATTTT. Protein sequence: CASSHSAWGNTIYF. The full variable domain, in which reference TRBV14 and TRBJ1-3 provide the parts outside the CDR3, is EAGVTQFPSHSVIEKGQTVTLRCDPISGHDNLYWYRRVMGKEIKFLLHFVKESKQDESGMPNNRFLAERTGGTYSTLKVQPAELEDSGVYFCASSHSAWGNTIYFGEGSWLTVV.

The sample holds one count of this clonotype. CDR3 sequence reads: CSVWGTGGTSYEQYF. CDR3 DNA: TGCAGCGTTTGGGGCACAGGGGGTACCTCCTACGAGCAGTACTTC. The genes are TRBV29-1 and TRBJ2-7; 8 nucleotides agree with TRBD1. Germline trimming cut 5 bases from V and 0 bases from J; bases unmatched to any gene: 9. Per germline, CDR1 SQVTM and CDR2 ANQGSEA. The CDR3 runs 15 residues.

The rearrangement links TRBV2 to TRBJ1-5; D ambiguous. CDR3 length: 11 residues. Germline V gene data show CDR1 as SNHLY and CDR2 as FYNNEI. V gave up 6 bases and J gave up 5 bases, with 5 bases separating them. For the CDR3, the DNA is TGTGCCAGCAGGATGGATCAGCCCCAGCATTTT. The encoded protein is CASRMDQPQHF.

This clonotype was observed many times. This chain joins TRBV5-1 and TRBJ2-1; D remains ambiguous. Trimming left V 1 base short and J 6 bases short, with 11 bases between. The CDR3 loop spans 14 amino acids. Germline lookup yields CDR1 SGHRS and CDR2 YFSETQ. In nucleotides, the CDR3 is TGCGCCAGCAGCTTGTCCATTTCTAGCAATGAGCAGTTCTTC. This codes for CASSLSISSNEQFF.

This sequence joins TRBV10-3 and TRBJ1-6; D is unclear. This CDR3 spans 13 amino acids. V was clipped by 5 bases and J by 4 bases, with 6 bases between them. From germline, CDR1 is ENHRY and CDR2 SYGVKD. CDR3: CAISSGYNSPLHF. The DNA of the CDR3 is TGTGCCATCAGTTCCGGATATAATTCACCCCTCCACTTT.

This clonotype has a single count. The genes are TRBV6-4 and TRBJ1-6, with 7 bases identical to TRBD1. Germline V lookup: CDR1 MRHNA, CDR2 SNTAGT. The CDR3 consists of 15 residues. V lost 4 bases, J lost 6 bases, and 6 bases stayed unmatched. The CDR3 DNA is TGTGCCAGCAGTGCCGAGACAGGGCTTAATTCACCCCTCCACTTT. It codes for CASSAETGLNSPLHF.

Many counts were recorded for this clonotype. The chain is built from TRBV9 and TRBJ2-3; D assignment may be TRBD1 or TRBD2 (7 bases each). The CDR3 covers 14 residues. CDR1 is SGDLS and CDR2 is YYNGEE in the germline V gene. With 3 bases removed from V and 4 bases from J, the gap between germline ends came to 12 bases. Here the CDR3 reads CASSAGGGPDTQYF. CDR3 nucleotide sequence: TGTGCCAGCAGCGCAGGGGGAGGGCCAGATACGCAGTATTTT.

CDR3 nucleotides: TGTGCCATCAGTGAGTCGGCCCCCACGGGGCATTATAGCAATCAGCCCCAGCATTTT. It is translated as CAISESAPTGHYSNQPQHF. The V and J genes are TRBV10-3 and TRBJ1-5; perhaps TRBD1 as D (5 bases). The germline gives CDR1 ENHRY, CDR2 SYGVKD. The CDR3 spans 19 residues. V was shortened by 0 bases and J by 0 bases, with 18 bases between the two germline ends.

V usage is TRBV20-1 and J usage is TRBJ1-2; 7 positions agree with TRBD1. The trim removed 2 bases at V and 4 bases at J, leaving 7 bases unmatched. This CDR3 is built from 14 residues. Per germline, CDR1 DFQATT and CDR2 SNEGSKA (reference sequence). CDR3 DNA: TGCAGTGCTAGAAAGACAGGGCCCCGCTATGGCTACACCTTC. This encodes CSARKTGPRYGYTF.

The gene calls are TRBV20-1 and TRBJ2-7, with 10 bases that match TRBD2. J lost 5 bases, V lost 0 bases, and 10 bases had no gene match. The CDR3 length is 16 residues. Germline V gene lookup returns CDR1 DFQATT and CDR2 SNEGSKA (reference sequence). The CDR3 DNA follows: TGCAGTGCTAGAGATCACTATAGCGGGGGGACACACGAGCAGTACTTC. Amino acids: CSARDHYSGGTHEQYF.

The genes are TRBV5-1 and TRBJ2-5, with TRBD1 identical over 10 bases. Unmatched junction bases numbered 9, after V lost 3 bases and J lost 4 bases. The germline V gene has CDR1 SGHRS and CDR2 YFSETQ. CDR3 length: 16 residues. As DNA, the CDR3 is TGCGCCAGCAGCTCCGTAGGGGACAGGGGCGGAGAGACCCAGTACTTC. As protein: CASSSVGDRGGETQYF.

This chain links TRBV24-1 with TRBJ2-2; D is perhaps TRBD1 (6 bases). CDR3 length: 13 amino acids. Between the trimmed V and J ends, which lost 5 bases and 7 bases, there was a span of 10 bases. Germline V gives CDR1 KGHDR, CDR2 SFDVKD. The CDR3 loop is CATSAGAGGELFF. The DNA for the CDR3 is TGTGCCACCAGTGCAGGGGCGGGCGGGGAGCTGTTTTTT.

Points on this clonotype: A junction end diverges from the germline sequence, so it may reflect a read error. The V call is TRBV2, the J call TRBJ1-1; unclear D gene. CDR3 size: 15 residues. The germline gives CDR1 SNHLY, CDR2 FYNNEI. The CDR3 loop reads CASSRGPGVNTEALF. DNA for the CDR3: TGTGCCAGCAGTAGAGGTCCTGGTGTGAACACTGAAGCTCTCTTT.

The rearrangement uses TRBV10-2 and TRBJ1-2, with D perhaps TRBD1 (5 bases). The CDR3 spans 14 residues. V dropped 0 bases and J dropped 7 bases, with 12 bases sitting between them. The V gene's germline CDR1 is WSHSY and CDR2 SAAADI. Here the CDR3 DNA reads TGCGCCAGCAGTGAGTCTCCACTTGGGGGTGGCTACACCTTC. This codes for CASSESPLGGGYTF.

The chain combines TRBV2 with TRBJ2-1; a possible D gene is TRBD2 (6 bases). The CDR3 loop spans 16 amino acids. Germline V lookup: CDR1 SNHLY, CDR2 FYNNEI. Trimming removed 5 bases from V and 0 bases from J, with 14 bases in between. The CDR3 coding sequence is TGTGCCAGCAGTTTCGATGCGGGGAGCTCCTACAATGAGCAGTTCTTC. It translates to CASSFDAGSSYNEQFF.

This clonotype was seen repeatedly, ten times or more. V is TRBV11-2 and J is TRBJ2-1; D is uncertain. Germline-derived CDR1 and CDR2 are SGHAT and FQNNGV. The CDR3 consists of 13 residues. Trimming took off 2 bases at V and 4 bases at J, with 6 bases between the two ends. In DNA, the CDR3 is TGTGCCAGCAGCTTAAGGGTATACAATGAGCAGTTCTTC. Amino acids: CASSLRVYNEQFF.

The genes are TRBV29-1 and TRBJ1-2, with D possibly being TRBD1 (6 bases). Trimming shortened V by 6 bases and J by 4 bases, and 15 bases separated the two germline ends. CDR1 and CDR2 from the germline V gene are SQVTM and ANQGSEA. This CDR3 is built from 13 residues. The CDR3 loop is CSVRTVVGYGYTF. For the CDR3, the DNA is TGCAGCGTCCGGACAGTCGTGGGCTATGGCTACACCTTC.

J is TRBJ1-6 and V is TRBV7-8; weak D call: TRBD1 (6 bases). The V end was cut by 3 bases, the J end by 8 bases, with 11 bases between. The CDR3 sequence is 14 residues long. The germline CDR1 and CDR2 sequences are SGHVS and FQNEAQ. The CDR3 DNA reads TGTGCCAGCAGCTTTACAGGGAGAGATTCACCCCTCCACTTT. Protein sequence: CASSFTGRDSPLHF.

The chain links TRBV7-2 to TRBJ2-7; 8 nucleotides align to TRBD1. CDR1 is SGHTA, CDR2 FQGNSA, per germline. Trimming at V came to 3 bases and at J to 2 bases, leaving 6 bases not matched to a gene. The CDR3 has 15 amino acids. As DNA, the CDR3 is TGTGCCAGCAGCTTGACAGGGGAACCTCCCTACGAGCAGTACTTC. Translated: CASSLTGEPPYEQYF.

As for this clonotype: This CDR3 is missing its conserved last phenylalanine or tryptophan, likely due to a read error. The V call is TRBV7-3, the J call TRBJ2-1; 8 bases are shared with TRBD2. Germline V gene lookup returns CDR1 SGHTA and CDR2 FQGTGA. The CDR3 covers 14 residues. The trim removed 4 bases at V and 6 bases at J, leaving 5 bases unmatched. CDR3 nucleotides: TGTGCCAGCAGCTCGACCGGGACTAGCAATGAGCAGTTCTCC. Translation: CASSSTGTSNEQFS.

The rearrangement joins TRBV20-1 to TRBJ2-7; D not resolved. The CDR3 runs 12 residues. Germline CDR1 is DFQATT and CDR2 is SNEGSKA (reference sequence). V lost 6 bases to trimming and J lost 0 bases, with 9 bases between them. The CDR3, as DNA: TGCAGTGCGGACGGAAACTCCTACGAGCAGTACTTC. It yields the protein CSADGNSYEQYF.

The chain carries TRBV7-3 and TRBJ2-7, with 8 bases identical to TRBD2. Trimming cost V 1 base and J 3 bases; bases outside gene matches: 8. Germline CDR1 is SGHTA and CDR2 is FQGTGA. The CDR3 sequence is 16 residues long. This chain's CDR3 is CASSLMPAGEDYEQYF. Written as DNA, the CDR3 is TGTGCCAGCAGCTTAATGCCAGCGGGGGAGGACTACGAGCAGTACTTC.

This sequence joins TRBV29-1 and TRBJ1-1; D gene uncertain. Between the trimmed V and J ends, which lost 7 bases and 3 bases, there was a span of 18 bases. This CDR3 is 14 amino acids long. Germline CDR1 SQVTM, CDR2 ANQGSEA. The CDR3 is CSAVDSGGDTEAFF. The DNA of the CDR3 is TGCAGCGCGGTCGACTCAGGCGGCGACACTGAAGCTTTCTTT.

The chain carries TRBV20-1 and TRBJ1-1; D gene ambiguous. V was trimmed by 2 bases and J by 1 base, leaving 5 bases between them. The CDR3 loop spans 12 amino acids. Germline V gene sequence: CDR1 DFQATT, CDR2 SNEGSKA (reference sequence). The CDR3 coding sequence is TGCAGTGCTAGAAGTGCGAACACTGAAGCTTTCTTT. This translates into CSARSANTEAFF.